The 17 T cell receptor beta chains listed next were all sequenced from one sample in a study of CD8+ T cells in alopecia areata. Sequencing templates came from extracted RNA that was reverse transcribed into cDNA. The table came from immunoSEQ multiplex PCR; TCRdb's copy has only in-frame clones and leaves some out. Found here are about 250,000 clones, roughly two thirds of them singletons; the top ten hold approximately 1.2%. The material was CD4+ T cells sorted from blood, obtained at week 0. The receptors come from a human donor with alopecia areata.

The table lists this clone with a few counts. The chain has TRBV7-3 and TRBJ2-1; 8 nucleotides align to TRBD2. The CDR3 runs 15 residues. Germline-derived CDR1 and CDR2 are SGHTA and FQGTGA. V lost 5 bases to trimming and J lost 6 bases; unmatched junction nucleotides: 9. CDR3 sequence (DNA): TGTGCCAGCAGCCCCCGCGGGGGGTTGCGCAATGAGCAGTTCTTC. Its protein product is CASSPRGGLRNEQFF.

The CDR3 sequence is CASSRRQGGGTDTQYF. The CDR3 DNA reads TGTGCCAGCAGTAGACGACAGGGAGGAGGCACAGATACGCAGTATTTT. This chain connects TRBV27 to TRBJ2-3, with D maybe TRBD1 (7 bases). The CDR3 runs to 16 residues. CDR1 is MNHEY, CDR2 SMNVEV, per germline (reference sequence). Trimming cost V 5 bases and J 1 base, with 16 bases left between them.

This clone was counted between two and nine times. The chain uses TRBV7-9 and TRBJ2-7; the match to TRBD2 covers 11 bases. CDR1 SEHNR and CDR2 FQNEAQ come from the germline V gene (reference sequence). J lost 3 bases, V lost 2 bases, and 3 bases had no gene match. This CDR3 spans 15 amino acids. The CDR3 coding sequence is TGTGCCAGCAGCTTAAGCGGGACTAGCGGCTACGAGCAGTACTTC. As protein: CASSLSGTSGYEQYF. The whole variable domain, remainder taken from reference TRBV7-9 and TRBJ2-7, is DTGVSQNPRHKITKRGQNVTFRCDPISEHNRLYWYRQTLGQGPEFLTYFQNEAQLEKSRLLSDRFSAERPKGSFSTLEIQRTEQGDSAMYLCASSLSGTSGYEQYFGPGTRLTVT.

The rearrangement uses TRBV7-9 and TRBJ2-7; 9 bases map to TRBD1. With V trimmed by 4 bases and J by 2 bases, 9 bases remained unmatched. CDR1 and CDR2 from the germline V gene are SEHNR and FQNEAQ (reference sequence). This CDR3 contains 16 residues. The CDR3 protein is CASSSLGGQGAYEQYF. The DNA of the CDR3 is TGTGCCAGCAGCTCCCTGGGGGGACAGGGAGCCTACGAGCAGTACTTC.

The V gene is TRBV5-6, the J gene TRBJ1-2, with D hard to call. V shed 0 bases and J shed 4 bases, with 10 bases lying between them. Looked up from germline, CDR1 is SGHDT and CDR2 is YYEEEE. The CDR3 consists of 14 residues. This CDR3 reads CASSLASARYGYTF. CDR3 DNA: TGTGCCAGCAGCTTGGCCAGCGCACGCTATGGCTACACCTTC.

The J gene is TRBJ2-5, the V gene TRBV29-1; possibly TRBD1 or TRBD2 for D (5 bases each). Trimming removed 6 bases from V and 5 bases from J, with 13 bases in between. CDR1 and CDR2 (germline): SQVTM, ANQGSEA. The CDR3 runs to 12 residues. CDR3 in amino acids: CSVGAGIETQYF. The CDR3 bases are TGCAGCGTCGGGGCAGGGATTGAGACCCAGTACTTC.

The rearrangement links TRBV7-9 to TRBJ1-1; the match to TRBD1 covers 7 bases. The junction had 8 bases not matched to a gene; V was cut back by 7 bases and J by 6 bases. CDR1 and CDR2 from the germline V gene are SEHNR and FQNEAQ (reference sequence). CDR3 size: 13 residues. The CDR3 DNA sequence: TGTGCCAGCACCCCAGGGGACAGCGCTGAAGCTTTCTTT. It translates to CASTPGDSAEAFF. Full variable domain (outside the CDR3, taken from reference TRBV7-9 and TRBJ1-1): DTGVSQNPRHKITKRGQNVTFRCDPISEHNRLYWYRQTLGQGPEFLTYFQNEAQLEKSRLLSDRFSAERPKGSFSTLEIQRTEQGDSAMYLCASTPGDSAEAFFGQGTRLTVV.

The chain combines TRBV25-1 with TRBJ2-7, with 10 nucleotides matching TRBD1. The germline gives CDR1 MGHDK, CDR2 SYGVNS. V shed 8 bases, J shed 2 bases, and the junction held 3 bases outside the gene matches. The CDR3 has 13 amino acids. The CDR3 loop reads CASGGTGAYEQYF. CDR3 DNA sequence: TGTGCCAGCGGTGGGACAGGGGCCTACGAGCAGTACTTC.

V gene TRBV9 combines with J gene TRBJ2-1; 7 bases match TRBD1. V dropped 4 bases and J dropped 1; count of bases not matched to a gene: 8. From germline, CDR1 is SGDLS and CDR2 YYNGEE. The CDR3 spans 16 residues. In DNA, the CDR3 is TGTGCCAGCAGCTCCCGTGGACAGGCATCCTACAATGAGCAGTTCTTC. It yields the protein CASSSRGQASYNEQFF. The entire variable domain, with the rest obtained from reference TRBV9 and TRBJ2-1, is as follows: DSGVTQTPKHLITATGQRVTLRCSPRSGDLSVYWYQQSLDQGLQFLIQYYNGEERAKGNILERFSAQQFPDLHSELNLSSLELGDSALYFCASSSRGQASYNEQFFGPGTRLTVL.

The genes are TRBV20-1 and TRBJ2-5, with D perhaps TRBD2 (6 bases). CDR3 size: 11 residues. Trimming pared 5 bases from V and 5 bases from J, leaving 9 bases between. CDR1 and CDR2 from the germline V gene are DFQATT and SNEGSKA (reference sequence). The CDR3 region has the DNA TGCAGTGCTGGACTAATTGAGACCCAGTACTTC. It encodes CSAGLIETQYF.

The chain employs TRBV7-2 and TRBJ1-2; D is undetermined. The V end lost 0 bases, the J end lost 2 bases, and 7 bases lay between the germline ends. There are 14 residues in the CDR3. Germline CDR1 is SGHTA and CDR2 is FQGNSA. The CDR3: CASSLAKGNYGYTF. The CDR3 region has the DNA TGTGCCAGCAGCTTAGCCAAGGGCAACTATGGCTACACCTTC.

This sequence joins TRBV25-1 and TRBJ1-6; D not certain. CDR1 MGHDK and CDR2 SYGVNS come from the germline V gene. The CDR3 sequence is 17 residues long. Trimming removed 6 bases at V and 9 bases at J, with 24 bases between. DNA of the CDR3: TGTGCCAGCAGCGACCCTTCGGTTAACGGTGTTCGTTCACCCCTCCACTTT. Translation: CASSDPSVNGVRSPLHF.

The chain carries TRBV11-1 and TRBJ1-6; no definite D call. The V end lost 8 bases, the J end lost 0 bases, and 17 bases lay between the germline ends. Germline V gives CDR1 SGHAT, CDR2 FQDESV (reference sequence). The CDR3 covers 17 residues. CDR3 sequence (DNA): TGTGCCAGCCAGTTACGACGGACGAGCTCCTATAATTCACCCCTCCACTTT. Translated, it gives CASQLRRTSSYNSPLHF.

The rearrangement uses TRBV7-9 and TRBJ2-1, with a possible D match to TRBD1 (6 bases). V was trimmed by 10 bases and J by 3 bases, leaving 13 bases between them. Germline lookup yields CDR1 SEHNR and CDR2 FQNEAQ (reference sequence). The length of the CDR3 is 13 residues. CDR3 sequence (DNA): TGTGCCATACAGAGGGACAACTACAATGAGCAGTTCTTC. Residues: CAIQRDNYNEQFF. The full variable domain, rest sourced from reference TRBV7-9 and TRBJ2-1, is DTGVSQNPRHKITKRGQNVTFRCDPISEHNRLYWYRQTLGQGPEFLTYFQNEAQLEKSRLLSDRFSAERPKGSFSTLEIQRTEQGDSAMYLCAIQRDNYNEQFFGPGTRLTVL.

This CDR3 reads CSGGQGYEQFF. CDR3 in DNA: TGCAGCGGTGGGCAGGGCTATGAGCAGTTCTTC. The chain links TRBV29-1 to TRBJ2-1; possible D gene TRBD1, 5 bases. Germline V gene data show CDR1 as SQVTM and CDR2 as ANQGSEA. This CDR3 contains 11 residues. Trimming took 7 bases from V and 8 from J, leaving 12 bases between them.

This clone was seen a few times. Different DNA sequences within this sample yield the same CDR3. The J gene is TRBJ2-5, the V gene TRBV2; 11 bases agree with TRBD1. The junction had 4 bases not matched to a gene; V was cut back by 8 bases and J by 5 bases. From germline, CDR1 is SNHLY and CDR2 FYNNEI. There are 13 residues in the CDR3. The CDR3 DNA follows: TGTGCCAGCCGCCGGGACAGGGGGGAGACCCAGTACTTC. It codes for CASRRDRGETQYF.

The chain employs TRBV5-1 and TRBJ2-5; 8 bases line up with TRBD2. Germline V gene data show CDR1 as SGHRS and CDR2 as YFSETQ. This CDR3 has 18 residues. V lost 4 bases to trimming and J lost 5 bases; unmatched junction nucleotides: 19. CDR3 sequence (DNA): TGCGCCAGCAGCAGGGCGGCGGGGGGACCCCCCATCCCGGAGACCCAGTACTTC. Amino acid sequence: CASSRAAGGPPIPETQYF.